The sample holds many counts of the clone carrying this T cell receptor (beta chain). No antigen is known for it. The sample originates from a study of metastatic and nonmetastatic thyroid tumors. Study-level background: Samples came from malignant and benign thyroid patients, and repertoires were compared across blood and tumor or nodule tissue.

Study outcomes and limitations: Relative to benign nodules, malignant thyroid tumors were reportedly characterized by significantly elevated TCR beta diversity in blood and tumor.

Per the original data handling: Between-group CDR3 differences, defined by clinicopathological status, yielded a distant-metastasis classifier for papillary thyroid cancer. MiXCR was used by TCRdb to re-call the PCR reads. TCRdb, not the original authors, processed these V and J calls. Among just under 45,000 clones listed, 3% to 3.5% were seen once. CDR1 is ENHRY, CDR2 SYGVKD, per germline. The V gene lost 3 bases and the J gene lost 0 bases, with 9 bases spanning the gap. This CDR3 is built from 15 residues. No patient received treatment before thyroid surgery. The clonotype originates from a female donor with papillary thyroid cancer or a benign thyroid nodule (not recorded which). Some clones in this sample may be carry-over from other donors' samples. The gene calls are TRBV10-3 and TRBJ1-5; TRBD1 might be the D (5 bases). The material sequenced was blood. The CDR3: CAISDGTVSNQPQHF. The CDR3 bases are TGTGCCATCAGTGATGGGACGGTTAGCAATCAGCCCCAGCATTTT.